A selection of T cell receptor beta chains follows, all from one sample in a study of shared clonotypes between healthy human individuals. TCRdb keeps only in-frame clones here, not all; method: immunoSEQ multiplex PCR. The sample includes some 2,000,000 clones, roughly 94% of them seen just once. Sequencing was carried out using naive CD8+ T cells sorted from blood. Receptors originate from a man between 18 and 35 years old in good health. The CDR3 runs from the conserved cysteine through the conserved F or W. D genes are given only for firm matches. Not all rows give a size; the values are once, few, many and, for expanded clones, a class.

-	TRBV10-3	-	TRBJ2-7	CAISELAYEQYF	TGTGCCATCAGTGAGCTTGCCTACGAGCAGTACTTC
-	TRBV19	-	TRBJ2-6	CASSPSRSEANVLTF	TGTGCCAGTAGCCCATCGAGGAGTGAGGCCAACGTCCTGACTTTC
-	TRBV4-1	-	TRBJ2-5	CASSSPQGGQETQYF	TGCGCCAGCAGCTCTCCACAGGGGGGGCAAGAGACCCAGTACTTC
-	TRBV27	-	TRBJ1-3	CASSPLQSSGNTIYF	TGTGCCAGCAGTCCACTACAAAGCTCTGGAAACACCATATATTTT
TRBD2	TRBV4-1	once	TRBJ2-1	CASSQERTSGLSYNEQFF	TGCGCCAGCAGCCAAGAGAGGACTAGCGGGCTTTCCTACAATGAGCAGTTCTTC
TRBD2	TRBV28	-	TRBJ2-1	CASSPLAGASNEQFF	TGTGCCAGCAGTCCCTTAGCGGGGGCTAGCAATGAGCAGTTCTTC
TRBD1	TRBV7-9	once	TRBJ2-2	CASSFSLGQVVRGTGELFF	TGTGCCAGCAGCTTTTCCTTGGGACAGGTTGTTCGAGGTACCGGGGAGCTGTTTTTT
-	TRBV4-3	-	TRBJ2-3	CASSQTGVFTDTQYF	TGCGCCAGCAGCCAAACCGGGGTCTTCACAGATACGCAGTATTTT
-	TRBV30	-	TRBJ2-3	CAWSVGGSDTQYF	TGTGCCTGGAGTGTTGGGGGGTCAGATACGCAGTATTTT
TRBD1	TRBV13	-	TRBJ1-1	CASSSGTENTEAFF	TGTGCCAGCAGCTCCGGGACAGAGAACACTGAAGCTTTCTTT
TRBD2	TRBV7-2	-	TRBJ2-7	CASSPWTRTYEQYF	TGTGCCAGCAGCCCCTGGACTAGAACGTACGAGCAGTACTTC
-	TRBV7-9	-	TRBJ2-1	CASSLQGSSYNEQFF	TGTGCCAGCAGCTTGCAGGGGAGCTCCTACAATGAGCAGTTCTTC
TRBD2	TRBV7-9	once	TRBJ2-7	CASSPVVGLADPYEQYF	TGTGCCAGCAGCCCCGTCGTAGGACTAGCGGATCCCTACGAGCAGTACTTC
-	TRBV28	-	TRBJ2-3	CASSIDRRTDTQYF	TGTGCCAGCAGTATCGACAGGCGCACAGATACGCAGTATTTT
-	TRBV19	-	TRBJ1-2	CASSTKDRFDGYTF	TGTGCCAGTAGTACCAAGGACAGATTTGATGGCTACACCTTC
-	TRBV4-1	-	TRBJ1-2	CASSQAQGTYGYTF	TGCGCCAGCAGCCAAGCGCAGGGGACCTATGGCTACACCTTC
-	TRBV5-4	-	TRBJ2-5	CASSYWAGLETQYF	TGTGCCAGCAGTTACTGGGCGGGCCTCGAGACCCAGTACTTC
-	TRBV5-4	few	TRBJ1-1	CASSSKDRNTEAFF	TGTGCCAGCAGCTCGAAGGACAGGAACACTGAAGCTTTCTTT
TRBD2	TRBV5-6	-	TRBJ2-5	CASSLRDGGQETQYF	TGTGCCAGCAGCTTGAGGGACGGGGGGCAAGAGACCCAGTACTTC
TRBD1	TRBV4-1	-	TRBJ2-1	CASSPGTDINEQFF	TGCGCCAGCAGCCCTGGGACAGACATTAATGAGCAGTTCTTC
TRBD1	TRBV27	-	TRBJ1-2	CASSWTGSDGYTF	TGTGCCAGCAGTTGGACAGGATCGGATGGCTACACCTTC
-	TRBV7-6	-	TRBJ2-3	CASSLAPPGTEGSTDTQYF	TGTGCCAGCAGCTTAGCGCCCCCCGGGACGGAGGGGTCCACAGATACGCAGTATTTT
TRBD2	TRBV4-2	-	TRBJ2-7	CASSQEVSNSGDSYEQYF	TGTGCCAGCAGCCAAGAGGTGTCGAATAGCGGGGACTCCTACGAGCAGTACTTC
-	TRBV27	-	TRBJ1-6	CASSLIGHNSPLHF	TGTGCCAGCAGTTTGATTGGCCATAATTCACCCCTCCACTTT
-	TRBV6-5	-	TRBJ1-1	CASSYNRVNTEAFF	TGTGCCAGCAGTTACAACAGGGTGAACACTGAAGCTTTCTTT
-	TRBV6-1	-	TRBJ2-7	CASRPGVSYEQYF	TGTGCCAGCCGGCCGGGGGTATCCTACGAGCAGTACTTC
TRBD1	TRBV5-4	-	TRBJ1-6	CASSFGDSDIMGSPLHF	TGTGCCAGCAGCTTTGGGGACAGTGACATAATGGGTTCACCCCTCCACTTT
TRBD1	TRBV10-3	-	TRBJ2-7	CAISLGQAYEQYF	TGTGCCATCAGCCTGGGACAGGCCTACGAGCAGTACTTC
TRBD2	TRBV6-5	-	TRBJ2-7	CASSYALAGAYEQYF	TGTGCCAGCAGTTACGCCCTAGCGGGTGCCTACGAGCAGTACTTC